The rows below give T cell receptor beta chains drawn from one sample of a study of vaccination and CD4 T cells after COVID-19. No antigens are known for them. Using its own MiXCR run on the PCR reads, TCRdb lists one record per CDR3 protein. Of under 25,000 distinct CDR3 sequences in the sample, about 50% were seen once. Sequenced input: cultured CD4+ T cells from blood. The receptors come from a human donor with COVID-19. The CDR3 runs from the conserved cysteine through the conserved F or W. The order of the fields is CDR3 DNA, CDR3 protein, D gene, clone size, J gene, V gene. The D gene is left open where the match is weak. Rows may omit the clone size; those that give it use once, few, many or a size class.

TGTGCCAGCAGGGGGACAGGGGGTAATTCACCCCTCCACTTT CASRGTGGNSPLHF TRBD1 . TRBJ1-6 TRBV6-1
TGTGCCAGCAGCTTATTCCCCCGATCGGCCTCCCGGAGTTCACCCCTCCACTTT CASSLFPRSASRSSPLHF . . TRBJ1-6 TRBV11-2
TGTGCCACCCCTCGTTACACCTTC CATPRYTF . few TRBJ1-2 TRBV24-1
TGTGCCAGCAGTTCTACCCAATGGCGCACTGAAGCTTTCTTT CASSSTQWRTEAFF . . TRBJ1-1 TRBV27
TGCAGTGAGGCCAGGGGGAATGGCTACACCTTC CSEARGNGYTF TRBD1 . TRBJ1-2 TRBV20-1
TGTGCCAGCAGCTTGTTTCGGACAGGCGCTTATGGCTACACCTTC CASSLFRTGAYGYTF TRBD1 few TRBJ1-2 TRBV7-9
TGCAGTGCTAGAGATACTTCGGGTGGAGAGACCCAGTACTTC CSARDTSGGETQYF . few TRBJ2-5 TRBV20-1
TGTGCCAGCAAGACGGACAGTGGAACTAATGAAAAACTGTTTTTT CASKTDSGTNEKLFF . once TRBJ1-4 TRBV6-4
TGTGCCAGCAGCTCAGAGGGGGGGAAAGAGACCCAGTACTTC CASSSEGGKETQYF . . TRBJ2-5 TRBV7-6
TGTGCCACCAGCAGAGCGGACAGGGGAACCACAGATACGCAGTATTTT CATSRADRGTTDTQYF TRBD1 few TRBJ2-3 TRBV15